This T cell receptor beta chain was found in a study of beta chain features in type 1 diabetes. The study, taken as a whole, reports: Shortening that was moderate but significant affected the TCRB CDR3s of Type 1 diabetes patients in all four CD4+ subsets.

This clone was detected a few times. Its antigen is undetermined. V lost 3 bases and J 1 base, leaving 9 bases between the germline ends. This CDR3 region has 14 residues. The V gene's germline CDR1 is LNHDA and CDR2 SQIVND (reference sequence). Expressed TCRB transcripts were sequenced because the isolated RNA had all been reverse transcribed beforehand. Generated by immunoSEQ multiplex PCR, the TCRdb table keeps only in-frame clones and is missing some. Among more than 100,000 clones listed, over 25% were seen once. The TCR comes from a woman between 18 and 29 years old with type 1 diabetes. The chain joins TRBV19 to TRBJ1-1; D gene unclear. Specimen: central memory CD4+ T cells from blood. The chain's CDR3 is CASSMAGGNTEAFF. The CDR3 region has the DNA TGTGCCAGTAGTATGGCGGGAGGGAACACTGAAGCTTTCTTT.